What follows are 15 T cell receptor beta chains derived from one specimen sequenced in a study of cytomegalovirus exposure and HLA in healthy donors. Vbeta (60) and Jbeta (13) primers were used in the PCR. The repertoire was sequenced with immunoSEQ multiplex PCR; TCRdb's copy has only in-frame clones and lacks some. This sample has about 210,000 clones, with about four fifths found just once. The sequencing input was PBMCs. These receptors all stem from a man aged 25-45 years in good health and CMV-seronegative.

V and J are TRBV18 and TRBJ2-3, with TRBD2 identical over 10 bases. Looked up from germline, CDR1 is KGHSH and CDR2 is LQKENI. After removal of 3 bases from V and 4 bases from J, the junction contained 1 base not matched to a gene. The length of the CDR3 is 14 residues. CDR3 sequence: CASSPGLAADTQYF. As DNA, the CDR3 is TGTGCCAGCTCACCTGGACTAGCGGCAGATACGCAGTATTTT.

The rearrangement joins TRBV7-8 to TRBJ1-2, with D tentatively TRBD1 (6 bases). The CDR3 has 15 residues. Per germline, CDR1 SGHVS and CDR2 FQNEAQ. Deletions cut 5 bases from V and 6 bases from J, with 19 bases between. The CDR3 protein is CASSNFTGSAHGYTF. For the CDR3, the DNA is TGTGCCAGCAGCAACTTCACAGGGTCGGCCCATGGCTACACCTTC.

The chain uses TRBV6-5 and TRBJ2-1; 11 nucleotides line up with TRBD1. The CDR3 is 15 residues long. The ends lost 5 bases at V and 10 bases at J; junction bases unmatched: 10. Germline-derived CDR1 and CDR2 are MNHEY and SVGAGI. Here the CDR3 DNA reads TGTGCCAGCAGTCCTGGACAGGGGGCAGCGGGGGAGCAGTTCTTC. It is translated as CASSPGQGAAGEQFF.

The V gene is TRBV4-3, the J gene TRBJ2-7, with a weak D call TRBD1 (5 bases). The CDR3 consists of 17 residues. V was pared by 1 base and J by 5 bases, with 21 bases between. Germline values: CDR1 LGHNA, CDR2 YSLEER. The CDR3 loop reads CASSQALRSGINHEQYF. The CDR3 coding sequence is TGCGCCAGCAGCCAAGCTTTACGGTCAGGGATTAACCACGAGCAGTACTTC.

V and J are TRBV9 and TRBJ2-7, with 11 bases aligning to TRBD2. In germline, CDR1 is SGDLS, CDR2 YYNGEE. After removal of 0 bases from V and 1 base from J, the junction contained 0 bases not matched to a gene. The CDR3 extends over 15 amino acids. The CDR3 DNA follows: TGTGCCAGCAGCGTAGGACTAGCGGGGTCCTACGAGCAGTACTTC. Encoded protein: CASSVGLAGSYEQYF.

This clone was recorded a few times. This chain links TRBV4-1 with TRBJ2-7, with D tentatively TRBD2 (6 bases). V lost 6 bases, J lost 7 bases, and 22 bases lay in between. The germline gives CDR1 MGHRA, CDR2 YSYEKL. The CDR3 contains 15 residues. CDR3 in DNA: TGCGCCAGCAGTTTAAGCCCGGTAACCGGGGGAGAGCAGTACTTC. Translating gives CASSLSPVTGGEQYF.

The chain recombines TRBV2 with TRBJ1-3, with D possibly TRBD1 on 5 matching bases. The CDR3 is made up of 15 amino acids. V was pared by 5 bases and J by 0 bases, with 11 bases between. Germline V CDR1 and CDR2: SNHLY, FYNNEI. CDR3 nucleotides: TGTGCCAGCAGTTACAGGTTGTTCTCTGGAAACACCATATATTTT. Translation: CASSYRLFSGNTIYF.

V usage is TRBV5-1 and J usage is TRBJ1-1; D is possibly TRBD1 (5 bases). The CDR3 is made up of 16 amino acids. Germline V CDR1 and CDR2: SGHRS, YFSETQ. The V gene lost 4 bases and the J gene lost 1 base, with 17 bases spanning the gap. The CDR3 region has the DNA TGCGCCAGCAGCGCGGGATCATATGGGGGGAACACTGAAGCTTTCTTT. It codes for CASSAGSYGGNTEAFF.

This clone came up once. The V and J genes are TRBV9 and TRBJ1-2, with 8 positions matching TRBD1. Germline lookup yields CDR1 SGDLS and CDR2 YYNGEE. This CDR3 comprises 15 residues. V lost 3 bases to trimming and J lost 7 bases; unmatched junction nucleotides: 11. The CDR3 loop is CASSEVGQGGCGYTF. CDR3 sequence (DNA): TGTGCCAGCAGCGAGGTTGGACAGGGCGGGTGTGGCTACACCTTC.

The CDR3 loop is CASSGGVGTYNSPLHF. The CDR3 bases are TGTGCCAGCAGCGGGGGGGTAGGGACCTATAATTCACCCCTCCACTTT. The rearrangement joins TRBV11-2 to TRBJ1-6, with D possibly being TRBD1 (5 bases). Trimming took 5 bases from V and 2 from J, leaving 13 bases between them. This CDR3 contains 16 residues. Germline assignment: CDR1 SGHAT and CDR2 FQNNGV. Complete variable domain (other parts from reference TRBV11-2 and TRBJ1-6): EAGVAQSPRYKIIEKRQSVAFWCNPISGHATLYWYQQILGQGPKLLIQFQNNGVVDDSQLPKDRFSAERLKGVDSTLKIQPAKLEDSAVYLCASSGGVGTYNSPLHFGNGTRLTVT.

CDR3: CASSLHRVNTEAFF. In nucleotides, the CDR3 is TGTGCCAGCAGTTTACATCGAGTGAACACTGAAGCTTTCTTT. The rearrangement joins TRBV27 to TRBJ1-1; D uncertain. The CDR3 extends over 14 amino acids. V was clipped by 2 bases and J by 0 bases, with 7 bases between them. Germline V gene sequence: CDR1 MNHEY, CDR2 SMNVEV (reference sequence).

In its sample, this clone was seen once. This chain joins TRBV7-2 and TRBJ1-4, with 12 bases lining up with TRBD1. This CDR3 contains 14 residues. Germline CDR1 SGHTA, CDR2 FQGNSA. The junction had 2 bases not matched to a gene; V was cut back by 5 bases and J by 7 bases. CDR3 DNA sequence: TGTGCCAGCAGCAGGGACAGGGGGCTTGAAAAACTGTTTTTT. Its translation is CASSRDRGLEKLFF.

The chain uses TRBV6-5 and TRBJ1-6; 7 positions agree with TRBD1. Trimming cost V 5 bases and J 7 bases; bases outside gene matches: 8. Germline lookup yields CDR1 MNHEY and CDR2 SVGAGI. This CDR3 region has 15 residues. The chain's CDR3 is CASSPSRDSNSPLHF. DNA for the CDR3: TGTGCCAGCAGTCCTTCGCGGGACAGCAATTCACCCCTCCACTTT.

Only a few counts were recorded for this clone. The chain couples TRBV6-5 to TRBJ2-2; possibly TRBD2 for D (6 bases). Germline V gene data show CDR1 as MNHEY and CDR2 as SVGAGI. The V end was cut by 9 bases, the J end by 8 bases, with 16 bases between. The CDR3 extends over 13 amino acids. The CDR3 DNA is TGTGCCAGTGCCTCGGGGAGGTGGGGGGAGCTGTTTTTT. Amino acid sequence: CASASGRWGELFF.

The count of this clone is one. V and J are TRBV19 and TRBJ1-3, with 10 bases lining up with TRBD1. The V gene's germline CDR1 is LNHDA and CDR2 SQIVND (reference sequence). CDR3 size: 18 residues. V was clipped by 1 base and J by 0 bases; unmatched bases: 6. CDR3 loop: CASSIVGWTGGSGNTIYF. The CDR3 nucleotides read TGTGCCAGTAGTATAGTGGGGTGGACAGGGGGCTCTGGAAACACCATATATTTT.